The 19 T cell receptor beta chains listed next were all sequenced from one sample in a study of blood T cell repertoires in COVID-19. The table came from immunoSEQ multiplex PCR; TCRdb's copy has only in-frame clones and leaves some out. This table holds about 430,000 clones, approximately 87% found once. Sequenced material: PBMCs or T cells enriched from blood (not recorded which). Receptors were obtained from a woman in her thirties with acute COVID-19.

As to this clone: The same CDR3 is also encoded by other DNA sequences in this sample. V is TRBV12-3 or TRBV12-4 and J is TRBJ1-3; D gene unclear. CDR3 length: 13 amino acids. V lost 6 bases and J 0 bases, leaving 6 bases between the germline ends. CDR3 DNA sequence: TGTGCCAGCAGCCCTTACTCTGGAAACACCATATATTTT. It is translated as CASSPYSGNTIYF.

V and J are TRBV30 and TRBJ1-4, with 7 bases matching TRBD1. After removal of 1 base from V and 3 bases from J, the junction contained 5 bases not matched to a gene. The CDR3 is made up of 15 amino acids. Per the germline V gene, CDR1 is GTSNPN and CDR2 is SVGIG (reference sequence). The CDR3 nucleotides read TGTGCCTGGAGTGACGAGACAGGGTCTAATGAAAAACTGTTTTTT. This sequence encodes CAWSDETGSNEKLFF.

For the CDR3, the DNA is TGTGCCAGCAGTTACGCGGGGTTCAATCAGCCCCAGCATTTT. It specifies CASSYAGFNQPQHF. This chain joins TRBV6-2 or TRBV6-3 and TRBJ1-5; no clear D. Germline CDR1 is MNHEY and CDR2 is SVGEGT. V was clipped by 2 bases and J by 3 bases, with 8 bases between them. The CDR3 runs 14 residues.

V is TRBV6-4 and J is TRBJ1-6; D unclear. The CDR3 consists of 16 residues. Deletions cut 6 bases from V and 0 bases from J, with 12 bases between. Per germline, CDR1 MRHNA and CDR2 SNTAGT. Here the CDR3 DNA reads TGTGCCAGCAGAGTGACGGGGAGCTCCTATAATTCACCCCTCCACTTT. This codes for CASRVTGSSYNSPLHF.

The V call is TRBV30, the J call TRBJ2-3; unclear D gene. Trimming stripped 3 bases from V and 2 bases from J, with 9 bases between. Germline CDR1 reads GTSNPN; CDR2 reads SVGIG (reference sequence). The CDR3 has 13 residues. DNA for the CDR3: TGTGCCTGGAGCGTAGACACCACAGATACGCAGTATTTT. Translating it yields CAWSVDTTDTQYF.

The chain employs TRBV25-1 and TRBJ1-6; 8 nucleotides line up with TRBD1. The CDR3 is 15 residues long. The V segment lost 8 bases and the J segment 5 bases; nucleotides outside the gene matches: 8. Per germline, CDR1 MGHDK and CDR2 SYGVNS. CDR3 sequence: CASAGPTGDNSPLHF. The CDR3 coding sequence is TGTGCCAGCGCTGGACCGACAGGGGATAATTCACCCCTCCACTTT.

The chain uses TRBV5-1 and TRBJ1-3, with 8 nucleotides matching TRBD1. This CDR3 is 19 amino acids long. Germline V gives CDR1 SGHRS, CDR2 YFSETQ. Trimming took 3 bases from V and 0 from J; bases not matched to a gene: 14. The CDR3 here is CASSSQPAGQVTSGNTIYF. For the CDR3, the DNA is TGCGCCAGCAGCTCCCAACCCGCGGGACAGGTGACCTCTGGAAACACCATATATTTT.

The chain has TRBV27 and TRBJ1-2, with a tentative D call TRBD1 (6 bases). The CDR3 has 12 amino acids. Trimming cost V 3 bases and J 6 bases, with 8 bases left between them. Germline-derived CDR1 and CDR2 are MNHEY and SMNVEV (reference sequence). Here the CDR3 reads CASSFTGHGYTF. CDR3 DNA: TGTGCCAGCAGTTTCACAGGGCATGGCTACACCTTC.

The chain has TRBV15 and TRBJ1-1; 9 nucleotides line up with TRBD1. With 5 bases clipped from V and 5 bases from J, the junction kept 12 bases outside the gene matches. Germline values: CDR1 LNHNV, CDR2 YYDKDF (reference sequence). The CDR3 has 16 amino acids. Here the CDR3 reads CATSPGTGRSRTEAFF. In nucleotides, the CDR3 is TGTGCCACCAGCCCAGGGACAGGGAGAAGTCGGACTGAAGCTTTCTTT.

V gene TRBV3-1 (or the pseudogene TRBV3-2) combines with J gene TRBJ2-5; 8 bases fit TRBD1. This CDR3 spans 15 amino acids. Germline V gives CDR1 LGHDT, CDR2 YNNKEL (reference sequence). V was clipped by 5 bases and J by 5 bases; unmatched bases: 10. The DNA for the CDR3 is TGTGCCAGCAGCGTAGGGGACTGGACAGGGGAGACCCAGTACTTC. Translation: CASSVGDWTGETQYF.

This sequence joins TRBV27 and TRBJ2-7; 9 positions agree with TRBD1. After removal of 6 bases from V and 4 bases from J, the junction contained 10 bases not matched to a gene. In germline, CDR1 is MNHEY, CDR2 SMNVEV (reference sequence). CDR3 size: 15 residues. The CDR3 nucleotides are TGTGCCAGCAGCAAGGTGGACAGGGGCGTTTACGAGCAGTACTTC. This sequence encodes CASSKVDRGVYEQYF.

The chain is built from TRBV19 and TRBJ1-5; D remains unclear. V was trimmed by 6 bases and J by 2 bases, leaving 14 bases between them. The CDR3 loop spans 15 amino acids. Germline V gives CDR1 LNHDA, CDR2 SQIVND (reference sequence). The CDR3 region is CASRMATGGNQPQHF. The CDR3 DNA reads TGTGCCAGTAGGATGGCCACCGGGGGCAATCAGCCCCAGCATTTT.

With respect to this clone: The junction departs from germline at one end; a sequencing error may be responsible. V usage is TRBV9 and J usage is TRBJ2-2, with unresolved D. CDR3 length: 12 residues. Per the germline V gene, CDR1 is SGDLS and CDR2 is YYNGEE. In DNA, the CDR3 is TGTGCCAGCAGCGTGGGCACCAGGGAGCTGTTTTTT. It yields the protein CASSVGTRELFF.

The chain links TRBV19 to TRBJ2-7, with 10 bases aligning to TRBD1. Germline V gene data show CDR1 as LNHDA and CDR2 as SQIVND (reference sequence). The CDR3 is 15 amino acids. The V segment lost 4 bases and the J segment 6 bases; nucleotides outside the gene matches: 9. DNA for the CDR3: TGTGCCAGTAGTACGGCTGGGACAGGGGTACGCGAGCAGTACTTC. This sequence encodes CASSTAGTGVREQYF.

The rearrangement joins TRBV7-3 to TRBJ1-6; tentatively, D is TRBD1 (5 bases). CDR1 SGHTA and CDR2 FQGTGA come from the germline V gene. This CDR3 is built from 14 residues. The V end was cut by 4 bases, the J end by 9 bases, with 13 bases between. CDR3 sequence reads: CASSSTGVGSPLHF. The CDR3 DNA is TGTGCCAGCAGCTCCACGGGGGTCGGTTCACCCCTCCACTTT. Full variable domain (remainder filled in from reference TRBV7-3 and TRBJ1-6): GAGVSQTPSNKVTEKGKYVELRCDPISGHTALYWYRQSLGQGPEFLIYFQGTGAADDSGLPNDRFFAVRPEGSVSTLKIQRTERGDSAVYLCASSSTGVGSPLHFGNGTRLTVT.

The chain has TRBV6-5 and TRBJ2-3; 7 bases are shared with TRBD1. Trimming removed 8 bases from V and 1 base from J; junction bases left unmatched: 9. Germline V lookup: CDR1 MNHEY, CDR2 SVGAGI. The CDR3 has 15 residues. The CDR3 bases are TGTGCCAGCCAAGACAGGGCCTGGGGCACAGATACGCAGTATTTT. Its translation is CASQDRAWGTDTQYF.

The chain's CDR3 is CAISESAGGNEKLFF. CDR3 bases: TGTGCCATCAGTGAGTCCGCAGGGGGGAATGAAAAACTGTTTTTT. J is TRBJ1-4 and V is TRBV10-3, with 7 bases aligning to TRBD1. The V gene's germline CDR1 is ENHRY and CDR2 SYGVKD. This CDR3 is 15 amino acids long. V shed 0 bases and J 5 bases; nucleotides not matched to a gene: 3.

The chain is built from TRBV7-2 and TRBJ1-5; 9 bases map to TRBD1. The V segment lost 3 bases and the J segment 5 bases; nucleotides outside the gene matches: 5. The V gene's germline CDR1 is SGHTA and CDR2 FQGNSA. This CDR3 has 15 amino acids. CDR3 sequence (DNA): TGTGCCAGCAGCTTCGACAGGGGGGTGGATCAGCCCCAGCATTTT. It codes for CASSFDRGVDQPQHF.

The chain's CDR3 is CASSSSYSTGNSPLHF. CDR3 DNA sequence: TGTGCCAGCAGCTCTTCTTACAGTACAGGGAATTCACCCCTCCACTTT. The rearrangement uses TRBV7-9 and TRBJ1-6; TRBD1 might be the D (6 bases). Germline V gene lookup returns CDR1 SEHNR and CDR2 FQNEAQ (reference sequence). This CDR3 is 16 amino acids long. Trimming cost V 4 bases and J 7 bases, with 17 bases left between them.